These T cell receptor beta chains were read from a single sample in a study of blood T cell repertoires in COVID-19. Here immunoSEQ multiplex PCR was the method, and the copy in TCRdb shows in-frame clones only, minus some. The data contain some 310,000 clones, over 75% of them singletons. The sequencing sample was made of peripheral blood. The receptors here all came from a man aged 50-60 years with active or convalescent COVID-19. CDR3s include the opening cysteine and the closing phenylalanine or tryptophan. Fields, in order: D gene, clone size, J gene, V gene, CDR3 DNA, CDR3 protein. D genes are given only for firm matches. Part of the rows lack a size; the others show once, few, many or a class for expanded clones.

TRBD1 NA TRBJ1-6 TRBV27 TGTGCCAGCAGGGACAGGGCCATCAATTCACCCCTCCACTTT CASRDRAINSPLHF
TRBD1 NA TRBJ1-3 TRBV28 TGTGCCAGCAGTTCTACCGGGGACAGGGCAAACACCATATATTTT CASSSTGDRANTIYF
NA NA TRBJ1-4 TRBV6-6 TGTGCCAGCAGTTCTGACCGGGGGGATGAAAAACTGTTTTTT CASSSDRGDEKLFF
NA NA TRBJ1-4 TRBV18 TGTGCCAGCTCACCACCAGGGGTTAGAGCGGAAAAACTGTTTTTT CASSPPGVRAEKLFF
NA NA TRBJ1-2 TRBV28 TGTGCCAGCAGTGTCCCAGGAAAGCACTATGGCTACACCTTC CASSVPGKHYGYTF
NA NA TRBJ1-2 TRBV29-1 TGCAGCGCCTATTCCGGGAACTATGGCTACACCTTC CSAYSGNYGYTF
TRBD2 NA TRBJ2-5 TRBV2 TGTGCCAGCAGGCCGATGGGTTCACTAGCGGGGGACGAGACCCAGTACTTC CASRPMGSLAGDETQYF
NA NA TRBJ2-1 TRBV4-1 TGCGCCAGCAGCCCACTAACAGGGTCCAATGAGCAGTTCTTC CASSPLTGSNEQFF
NA NA TRBJ1-2 TRBV5-1 TGCGCCAGCAGCTTGGGGGCCTATGGCTACACCTTC CASSLGAYGYTF
NA NA TRBJ2-1 TRBV3-1/TRBV3-2 TGTGCCAGCAGCCAAGATGTGGGGCGGGAATACAATGAGCAGTTCTTC CASSQDVGREYNEQFF
TRBD2 NA TRBJ2-1 TRBV5-1 TGCGCCAGCAGCTTCGGAGCGGGAGTTTTCAATGAGCAGTTCTTC CASSFGAGVFNEQFF
TRBD1 few TRBJ1-6 TRBV11-2 TGTGCCAGCAGCCAGACAGGGGCTAGGGGTTCACCCCTCCACTTT CASSQTGARGSPLHF
NA NA TRBJ2-6 TRBV5-1 TGCGCCAGCAGGCCGGGATCCGGAGGCAACGTCCTGACTTTC CASRPGSGGNVLTF
NA NA TRBJ1-4 TRBV7-3 TGTGCCAGCAACGGGGGGCTGATTAACGAAAAACTGTTTTTT CASNGGLINEKLFF
TRBD2 NA TRBJ2-1 TRBV7-8 TGTGCCAGCAGCCTAGGGACTAGCTGGCACAATGAGCAGTTCTTC CASSLGTSWHNEQFF
NA NA TRBJ1-1 TRBV28 TGTGCCAGCAGTTCCGGGGGTAGTGAAGCTTTCTTT CASSSGGSEAFF
NA NA TRBJ2-6 TRBV5-6 TGTGCCAGCAGCTTCGTGCACACGCTCTCTCCTCTGGGGGCCAACGTCCTGACTTTC CASSFVHTLSPLGANVLTF
NA NA TRBJ1-5 TRBV4-2 TGTGCCAGCAGCCAAGATCAAAGCAGGGGTAATCAGCCCCAGCATTTT CASSQDQSRGNQPQHF
NA NA TRBJ2-1 TRBV9 TGTGCCAGCAGCGTAGCTCCGGATTTCGGGGATGAGCAGTTCTTC CASSVAPDFGDEQFF
TRBD1 NA TRBJ2-7 TRBV10-3 TGTGCCATCAGCATGGGACAGGCCAACGAGCAGTACTTC CAISMGQANEQYF
NA NA TRBJ2-7 TRBV18 TGTGCCAGCTCACCATCACAGGAGTACGAGCAGTACTTC CASSPSQEYEQYF
NA NA TRBJ1-5 TRBV7-2 TGTGCCAGCAGCTTAAACAGCTTCAATCAGCCCCAGCATTTT CASSLNSFNQPQHF
NA NA TRBJ2-2 TRBV5-1 TGCGCCAGCAGCTTTAACGAGGCCGGGGAGCTGTTTTTT CASSFNEAGELFF
NA NA TRBJ1-5 TRBV27 TGTGCTACGGCGGGGATGAATCAGCCCCAGCATTTT CATAGMNQPQHF
NA NA TRBJ1-2 TRBV7-9 TGTGCCAGCAGCTTAGCTACCAGGGGACCGGCTGGCTACACCTTC CASSLATRGPAGYTF
NA NA TRBJ2-3 TRBV18 TGTGCCAGCTCACAGACAGCTAGCACAGATACGCAGTATTTT CASSQTASTDTQYF
NA once TRBJ1-6 TRBV11-2 TGTGCCAGCAGCTTTGGGGCTCCACCCCTCCACTTT CASSFGAPPLHF
TRBD1 NA TRBJ1-5 TRBV28 TGTGCCAGCAGCCACGGAGAGGGGGCTCTATTCCACAATCAGCCCCAGCATTTT CASSHGEGALFHNQPQHF
NA few TRBJ2-2 TRBV27 TGTGCCAGCAGTTTGATTTCAGGGGCGAACACCGGGGAGCTGTTTTTT CASSLISGANTGELFF
NA once TRBJ1-2 TRBV2 TGTGCCAGCAGTGAGGTCCGGGTATCTAACTATGGCTACACCTTC CASSEVRVSNYGYTF
NA NA TRBJ2-1 TRBV7-6 TGTGCCAGCAGCTTAGACGGCAGGTCCTACAATGAGCAGTTCTTC CASSLDGRSYNEQFF
TRBD1 NA TRBJ2-1 TRBV7-2 TGTGCCAGCAGCCCGGGTTACAGGGGGCGCAGGGGGAATGAGCAGTTCTTC CASSPGYRGRRGNEQFF
NA NA TRBJ1-5 TRBV24-1 TGTGCCACCAGTGGTGCAGGAGGGGTCAATCAGCCCCAGCATTTT CATSGAGGVNQPQHF
TRBD2 NA TRBJ2-5 TRBV28 TGTGCCACCCTCCTACGAGCGGGGCAAGAGACCCAGTACTTC CATLLRAGQETQYF
NA NA TRBJ1-1 TRBV2 TGTGCCAGCAGCCCTCCCCAGGGGGAAGCTTTCTTT CASSPPQGEAFF
NA NA TRBJ2-5 TRBV7-2 TGTGCCAGCAGCCTACGTGGCCAAGAGACCCAGTACTTC CASSLRGQETQYF
TRBD1 few TRBJ1-2 TRBV6-5 TGTGCCAGCAGTTACGGGGACAGGGGTGGTGGCTACACCTTC CASSYGDRGGGYTF
NA NA TRBJ2-5 TRBV7-9 TGTGCCAGCAACATCCCCACCTCAGAGACCCAGTACTTC CASNIPTSETQYF
NA NA TRBJ2-3 TRBV24-1 TGTGCCACCAGTGGTTACTCCCGAGAGCAGTATTTT CATSGYSREQYF
NA NA TRBJ1-3 TRBV6-5 TGTGCCAGCAGTTACGGGGCAGTTCCCTCTGGAAACACCATATATTTT CASSYGAVPSGNTIYF
TRBD1 NA TRBJ1-1 TRBV5-8 TGTGCCCCCCTTAAGGGGGCTTACACTGAAGCTTTCTTT CAPLKGAYTEAFF
NA NA TRBJ2-5 TRBV25-1 TGTGCCAGCAGTGAAAACAGGGCGTGGGAGACCCAGTACTTC CASSENRAWETQYF
NA NA TRBJ1-3 TRBV7-9 TGTGCCAGCAGCTTGAGTTCTGGAAACACCATATATTTT CASSLSSGNTIYF
NA NA TRBJ1-2 TRBV4-1 TGCGCCAGCAGCCGTGAAACAGGGATACCTTTAGACTACACCTTC CASSRETGIPLDYTF
TRBD1 NA TRBJ1-1 TRBV19 TGTGCCACCGCCCCGCGCAGGGGGCAATGGGACACTGAAGCTTTCTTT CATAPRRGQWDTEAFF
NA NA TRBJ2-7 TRBV30 TGTGCCTGGAGTCGGGGCTACGAGCAGTACTTC CAWSRGYEQYF
NA NA TRBJ2-7 TRBV20-1 TGCAGTGCTAGAGGGAACAGGGAGCAGTACTTC CSARGNREQYF
NA few TRBJ2-7 TRBV4-3 TGCGCCAGCAGCCACGGCTACGAGCAGTACTTC CASSHGYEQYF
NA NA TRBJ1-3 TRBV6-5 TGTGCCAGCAGAGCTAGGAAGGGAAACACCATATATTTT CASRARKGNTIYF
NA NA TRBJ2-5 TRBV6-1 TGTGCCAGCAGTGAAGGGGGCAGGGGACGGTTAGAGACCCAGTACTTC CASSEGGRGRLETQYF
TRBD1 NA TRBJ1-6 TRBV10-3 TGTGCCATCAGTGACGAGGGGGCGTCTGGATCACCCCTCCACTTT CAISDEGASGSPLHF
TRBD1 NA TRBJ2-2 TRBV5-1 TGCGCCAGCAGGGAACAGGGGGCGGCCGGGGAGCTGTTTTTT CASREQGAAGELFF
TRBD1 NA TRBJ2-7 TRBV9 TGTGCCAGCAGCGCCGACAGGGGATACGAGCAGTACTTC CASSADRGYEQYF
NA NA TRBJ2-6 TRBV5-6 TGTGCCAGCAGCTTGCGTGCAGATCACGATTCTGGGGCCAACGTCCTGACTTTC CASSLRADHDSGANVLTF
TRBD1 NA TRBJ2-1 TRBV5-6 TGTGCCAGCAGCCGGAGGGGACAGGGGTCCTACAATGAGCAGTTCTTC CASSRRGQGSYNEQFF
TRBD1 once TRBJ2-5 TRBV29-1 TGCAGCGTGACCACAGGGGTGGTGGTGCGAGAGACCCAGTACTTC CSVTTGVVVRETQYF
TRBD1 NA TRBJ1-2 TRBV6-1 TGTGCCAGCAGTGATGGGACAGTTACACCCCCTCGGGGTGGCTACACCTTC CASSDGTVTPPRGGYTF